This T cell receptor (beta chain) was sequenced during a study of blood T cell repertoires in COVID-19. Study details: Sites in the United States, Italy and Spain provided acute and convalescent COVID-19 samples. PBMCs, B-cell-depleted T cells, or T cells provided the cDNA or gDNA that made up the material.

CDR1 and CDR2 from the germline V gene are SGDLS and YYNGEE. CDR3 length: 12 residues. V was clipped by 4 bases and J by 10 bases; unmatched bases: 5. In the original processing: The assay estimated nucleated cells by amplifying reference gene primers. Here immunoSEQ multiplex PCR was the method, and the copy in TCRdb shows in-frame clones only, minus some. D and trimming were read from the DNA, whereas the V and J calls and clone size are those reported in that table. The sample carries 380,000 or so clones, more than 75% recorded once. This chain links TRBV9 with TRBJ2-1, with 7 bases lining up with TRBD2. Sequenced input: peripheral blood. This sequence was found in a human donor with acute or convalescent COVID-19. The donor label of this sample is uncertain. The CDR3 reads CASSRLATEQFF. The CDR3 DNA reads TGTGCCAGCAGCAGACTAGCAACCGAGCAGTTCTTC.